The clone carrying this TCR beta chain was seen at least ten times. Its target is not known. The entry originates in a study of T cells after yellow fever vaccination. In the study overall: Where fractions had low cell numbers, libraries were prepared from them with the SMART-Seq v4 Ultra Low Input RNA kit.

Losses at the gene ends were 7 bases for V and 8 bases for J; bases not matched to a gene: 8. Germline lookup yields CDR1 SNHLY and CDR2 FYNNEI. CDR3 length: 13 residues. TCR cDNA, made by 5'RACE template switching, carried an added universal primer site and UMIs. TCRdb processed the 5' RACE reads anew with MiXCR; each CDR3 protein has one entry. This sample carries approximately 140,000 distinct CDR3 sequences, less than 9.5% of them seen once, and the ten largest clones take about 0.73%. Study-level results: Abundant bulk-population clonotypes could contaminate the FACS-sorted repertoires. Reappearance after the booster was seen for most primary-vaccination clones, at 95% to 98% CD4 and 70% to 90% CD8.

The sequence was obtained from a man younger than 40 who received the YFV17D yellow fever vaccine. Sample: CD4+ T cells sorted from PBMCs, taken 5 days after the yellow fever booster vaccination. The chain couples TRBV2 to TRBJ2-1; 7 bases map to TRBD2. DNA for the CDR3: TGTGCCAGCAAGACTAGCCCTAAGGATGAGCAGTTCTTC. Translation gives CASKTSPKDEQFF.